The 12 T cell receptor beta chains listed next were all sequenced from one sample in a study of T cells in localized non-small cell lung cancer (dated by TCRdb to 2018 to 2021). Library creation used the immunoSEQ multiplex PCR assay. TCRdb obtained this table from immuneACCESS and retained in-frame rearrangements with V and J assigned. These tables miss some clones; where compared with another copy, unresolved V genes account for less than half of the shortfall, and the remainder is unexplained. Across this sample there are some 5,100 clones, with 25% to 30% seen only once. Roughly 5.3% of the sample rests with the top ten. The sample in question was lung tumor tissue, obtained before any cancer treatment. The source is a female donor of 60 years or more with stage I lung adenocarcinoma.

There are a few counts of this clone. J is TRBJ2-2 and V is TRBV5-1, with 10 nucleotides matching TRBD1. This CDR3 has 15 amino acids. From germline, CDR1 is SGHRS and CDR2 YFSETQ. The V and J ends lost 5 bases and 5 bases, in that order; junction bases with no gene match: 6. In DNA, the CDR3 is TGCGCCAGCAGAAAGACAGGGGGCCGGACCGGGGAGCTGTTTTTT. Protein: CASRKTGGRTGELFF.

In this sample, this clone turned up a few times. The V and J genes are TRBV6-8 and TRBJ1-4; TRBD1 aligns across 9 bases. Germline loops: CDR1 MNHGY, CDR2 SAAAGT. With 10 bases clipped from V and 0 bases from J, the junction kept 12 bases outside the gene matches. The CDR3 is 17 residues long. CDR3 sequence: CATSSGQGASTNEKLFF. The CDR3 DNA sequence: TGTGCCACCAGCTCGGGACAGGGAGCCTCAACTAATGAAAAACTGTTTTTT.

The chain combines TRBV5-1 with TRBJ1-2; 10 nucleotides align to TRBD1. With V trimmed by 0 bases and J by 5 bases, 1 base remained unmatched. In germline, CDR1 is SGHRS, CDR2 YFSETQ. The CDR3 runs to 14 residues. CDR3 in DNA: TGCGCCAGCAGCTTGGGGGGACAGGGGTATGGCTACACCTTC. It is translated as CASSLGGQGYGYTF.

This clone has just a few counts. The chain combines TRBV30 with TRBJ2-6; D not resolved. Germline-derived CDR1 and CDR2 are GTSNPN and SVGIG (reference sequence). The V and J ends lost 3 bases and 0 bases respectively, with 9 bases between them. The CDR3 is made up of 15 amino acids. CDR3 amino acids: CAWRGYLSGANVLTF. CDR3 sequence (DNA): TGTGCCTGGAGAGGGTACCTCTCTGGGGCCAACGTCCTGACTTTC.

This rearrangement joins TRBV28 to TRBJ2-7, with D tentatively TRBD1 or TRBD2 (5 bases each). The CDR3 has 15 residues. Germline assignment: CDR1 MDHEN and CDR2 SYDVKM. V gave up 7 bases and J gave up 2 bases, with 18 bases separating them. The CDR3 sequence is CASTPGDDKTYEQYF. CDR3 in DNA: TGTGCCAGCACCCCCGGGGACGACAAGACCTACGAGCAGTACTTC. Looking up the rest from reference TRBV28 and TRBJ2-7 gives the full variable domain: DVKVTQSSRYLVKRTGEKVFLECVQDMDHENMFWYRQDPGLGLRLIYFSYDVKMKEKGDIPEGYSVSREKKERFSLILESASTNQTSMYLCASTPGDDKTYEQYFGPGTRLTVT.

This clone was seen more than once but under ten times. The chain recombines TRBV11-3 with TRBJ2-1; 9 bases align to TRBD1. V dropped 4 bases and J dropped 4; count of bases not matched to a gene: 2. The CDR3 covers 14 residues. Germline assignment: CDR1 SGHNT and CDR2 YENEEA. CDR3 protein: CASSSGQGYNEQFF. CDR3 sequence (DNA): TGTGCCAGCAGCTCAGGACAGGGGTACAATGAGCAGTTCTTC. Full variable domain (rest looked up from reference TRBV11-3 and TRBJ2-1): EAGVVQSPRYKIIEKKQPVAFWCNPISGHNTLYWYLQNLGQGPELLIRYENEEAVDDSQLPKDRFSAERLKGVDSTLKIQPAELGDSAVYLCASSSGQGYNEQFFGPGTRLTVL.

This chain uses TRBV11-3 with TRBJ2-1, with D perhaps matching TRBD2 (5 bases). Germline values: CDR1 SGHNT, CDR2 YENEEA. Trimming removed 4 bases at V and 10 bases at J, with 17 bases between. CDR3 length: 14 amino acids. The CDR3 sequence is CASSSGLRVGEQFF. CDR3 bases: TGTGCCAGCAGCTCCGGACTCCGGGTAGGGGAGCAGTTCTTC.

The chain is built from TRBV14 and TRBJ2-1; 9 bases map to TRBD1. The germline CDR1 and CDR2 sequences are SGHDN and FVKESK. With 3 bases clipped from V and 4 bases from J, the junction kept 22 bases outside the gene matches. The CDR3 loop spans 21 amino acids. Here the CDR3 DNA reads TGTGCCAGCAGCCACAGATTACCCGGGACAGGGAATTTAGGGAGATACAATGAGCAGTTCTTC. It is translated as CASSHRLPGTGNLGRYNEQFF.

This clone qualifies as medium-sized. The chain uses TRBV11-3 and TRBJ1-2; D is possibly TRBD1 (5 bases). V lost 3 bases, J lost 5 bases, and 16 bases lay in between. Germline CDR1 and CDR2: SGHNT and YENEEA. This CDR3 is 15 amino acids long. This CDR3 is CASSFSGPGAYGYTF. CDR3 nucleotide sequence: TGTGCCAGCAGCTTCTCGGGACCGGGAGCGTATGGCTACACCTTC.

This clone was seen more than once but under ten times. CDR3 in DNA: TGTGCCAGCAGGGGACTAGCGGGAGTCAGCGCCGGGGAGCTGTTTTTT. Translation gives CASRGLAGVSAGELFF. The chain joins TRBV6-8 to TRBJ2-2; 14 nucleotides match TRBD2. The length of the CDR3 is 16 residues. The germline CDR1 and CDR2 sequences are MNHGY and SAAAGT. Trimming cost V 6 bases and J 6 bases; bases outside gene matches: 6.

The rearrangement links TRBV28 to TRBJ2-5, with TRBD1 identical over 9 bases. V dropped 9 bases and J dropped 4; count of bases not matched to a gene: 3. Germline V gene lookup returns CDR1 MDHEN and CDR2 SYDVKM. The length of the CDR3 is 12 residues. The CDR3 region is CARQGARETQYF. The CDR3 coding sequence is TGTGCCAGACAGGGGGCGAGAGAGACCCAGTACTTC.

This clone showed up just a few times. The chain employs TRBV9 and TRBJ2-2; D is unclear. Germline V gives CDR1 SGDLS, CDR2 YYNGEE. CDR3 length: 14 residues. Trimming took off 0 bases at V and 0 bases at J, with 3 bases between the two ends. CDR3 sequence reads: CASSVAANTGELFF. CDR3 DNA sequence: TGTGCCAGCAGCGTAGCCGCGAACACCGGGGAGCTGTTTTTT.